A single sample gave rise to the 13 T cell receptor beta chains below, sequenced in a study of OX40 agonist ivuxolimab in advanced cancers. Repertoires were generated with immunoSEQ multiplex PCR, while TCRdb's copy carries only in-frame clones and drops some. The sample has more than 50,000 clones, 82% seen once; the top ten hold approximately 1.5%. The input for sequencing was CD4+ or CD8+ T cells sorted from blood, taken in a trial of the OX40 agonist ivuxolimab. All receptors derive from an adult with an advanced solid tumor such as melanoma, head and neck, liver or kidney cancer.

The chain employs TRBV7-9 and TRBJ1-1, with D perhaps TRBD1 (5 bases). Germline V gives CDR1 SEHNR, CDR2 FQNEAQ (reference sequence). This CDR3 is built from 16 residues. V was pared by 5 bases and J by 4 bases, with 20 bases between. The CDR3 nucleotides read TGTGCCAGCAGCCCGCCCATAAAACCGGGGGGCACTGAAGCTTTCTTT. It codes for CASSPPIKPGGTEAFF.

V gene TRBV2 combines with J gene TRBJ2-5, with unresolved D. Trimming left V 5 bases short and J 5 bases short, with 12 bases between. Germline V gene sequence: CDR1 SNHLY, CDR2 FYNNEI. There are 13 residues in the CDR3. The CDR3 protein is CASSSRLGETQYF. The CDR3 nucleotides read TGTGCCAGCAGTTCCCGACTTGGGGAGACCCAGTACTTC.

The V call is TRBV5-6, the J call TRBJ1-2; TRBD1 might be the D (6 bases). V lost 7 bases to trimming and J lost 2 bases, with 15 bases between them. The CDR3 is 14 residues long. Germline V gives CDR1 SGHDT, CDR2 YYEEEE. CDR3 in DNA: TGTGCCAGCCGCGCGGGGGGGCGGAACTATGGCTACACCTTC. Translated, it gives CASRAGGRNYGYTF.

In its sample, this clone was seen once. The chain combines TRBV25-1 with TRBJ1-1; D not resolved. The germline V gene encodes CDR1 MGHDK and CDR2 SYGVNS. The length of the CDR3 is 14 residues. V lost 0 bases to trimming and J lost 1 base, with 6 bases between them. CDR3 protein: CASSEYGRNTEAFF. The CDR3 DNA follows: TGTGCCAGCAGTGAATACGGGCGGAACACTGAAGCTTTCTTT.

The V call is TRBV7-6, the J call TRBJ2-7; D perhaps matches TRBD2 (5 bases). Germline CDR1 SGHVS, CDR2 FNYEAQ. This CDR3 contains 12 residues. V was shortened by 5 bases and J by 3 bases, with 8 bases between the two germline ends. The chain's CDR3 is CASSREGYEQYF. DNA of the CDR3: TGTGCCAGCAGCCGAGAGGGCTACGAGCAGTACTTC.

V usage is TRBV7-2 and J usage is TRBJ2-5; D may be TRBD1 (8 bases). The germline V gene has CDR1 SGHTA and CDR2 FQGNSA. The length of the CDR3 is 15 residues. V was trimmed by 4 bases and J by 4 bases, leaving 16 bases between them. The DNA of the CDR3 is TGTGCCAGCAGCTCTCAGACAGGGGAGGGAGAGACCCAGTACTTC. Its protein product is CASSSQTGEGETQYF.

The J gene is TRBJ1-2, the V gene TRBV19; 8 nucleotides align to TRBD1. V dropped 2 bases and J dropped 4; count of bases not matched to a gene: 6. This CDR3 has 15 residues. The germline gives CDR1 LNHDA, CDR2 SQIVND (reference sequence). CDR3 sequence (DNA): TGTGCCAGTAGTATATACGCCGACAGGGGCTATGGCTACACCTTC. This sequence encodes CASSIYADRGYGYTF.

The chain is built from TRBV2 and TRBJ1-1; D gene unclear. The germline V gene has CDR1 SNHLY and CDR2 FYNNEI. The V end lost 7 bases, the J end lost 4 bases, and 19 bases lay between the germline ends. This CDR3 has 15 amino acids. CDR3 DNA: TGTGCCAGCATCCCCCAAGCCGGGGTCGGCACTGAAGCTTTCTTT. Protein product: CASIPQAGVGTEAFF.

This chain joins TRBV11-3 and TRBJ2-1; no definite D call. The V gene lost 4 bases and the J gene lost 0 bases, with 10 bases spanning the gap. The CDR3 is 15 amino acids. Germline values: CDR1 SGHNT, CDR2 YENEEA. In nucleotides, the CDR3 is TGTGCCAGCAGCTCCCCATGGAGCTCCTACAATGAGCAGTTCTTC. As protein: CASSSPWSSYNEQFF.

The genes are TRBV6-5 and TRBJ2-5; maybe TRBD2 (7 bases). The length of the CDR3 is 15 residues. Per germline, CDR1 MNHEY and CDR2 SVGAGI. V was shortened by 7 bases and J by 3 bases, with 18 bases between the two germline ends. The CDR3 loop reads CASTPRGAGEETQYF. The CDR3 nucleotides are TGTGCCAGCACCCCAAGGGGGGCGGGAGAAGAGACCCAGTACTTC.

In DNA form, the CDR3 reads TGCAGCAGCGGCAGTGCCCAATACTATGGCTACACCTTC. Translating it yields CSSGSAQYYGYTF. The chain is built from TRBV29-1 and TRBJ1-2; no clear D gene. Between the trimmed V and J ends, which lost 8 bases and 3 bases, there was a span of 16 bases. The CDR3 runs 13 residues. Germline V gene data show CDR1 as SQVTM and CDR2 as ANQGSEA. The complete variable domain, with remaining parts taken from reference TRBV29-1 and TRBJ1-2, reads SAVISQKPSRDICQRGTSLTIQCQVDSQVTMMFWYRQQPGQSLTLIATANQGSEATYESGFVIDKFPISRPNLTFSTLTVSNMSPEDSSIYLCSSGSAQYYGYTFGSGTRLTVV.

The V gene is TRBV11-3, the J gene TRBJ2-1; D remains ambiguous. Per germline, CDR1 SGHNT and CDR2 YENEEA. Trimming took 1 base from V and 9 from J, leaving 10 bases between them. The CDR3 runs 13 residues. CDR3 sequence reads: CASSLGVLVEQFF. The CDR3 DNA is TGTGCCAGCAGCTTAGGGGTACTCGTTGAGCAGTTCTTC. Filled out from reference TRBV11-3 and TRBJ2-1, the complete variable domain reads EAGVVQSPRYKIIEKKQPVAFWCNPISGHNTLYWYLQNLGQGPELLIRYENEEAVDDSQLPKDRFSAERLKGVDSTLKIQPAELGDSAVYLCASSLGVLVEQFFGPGTRLTVL.

The chain uses TRBV9 and TRBJ2-2; maybe TRBD2 (6 bases). V gave up 5 bases and J gave up 4 bases, with 9 bases separating them. Germline-derived CDR1 and CDR2 are SGDLS and YYNGEE. CDR3 length: 13 amino acids. This chain's CDR3 is CASSRETTGELFF. The CDR3 region has the DNA TGTGCCAGCAGTCGGGAGACCACCGGGGAGCTGTTTTTT.